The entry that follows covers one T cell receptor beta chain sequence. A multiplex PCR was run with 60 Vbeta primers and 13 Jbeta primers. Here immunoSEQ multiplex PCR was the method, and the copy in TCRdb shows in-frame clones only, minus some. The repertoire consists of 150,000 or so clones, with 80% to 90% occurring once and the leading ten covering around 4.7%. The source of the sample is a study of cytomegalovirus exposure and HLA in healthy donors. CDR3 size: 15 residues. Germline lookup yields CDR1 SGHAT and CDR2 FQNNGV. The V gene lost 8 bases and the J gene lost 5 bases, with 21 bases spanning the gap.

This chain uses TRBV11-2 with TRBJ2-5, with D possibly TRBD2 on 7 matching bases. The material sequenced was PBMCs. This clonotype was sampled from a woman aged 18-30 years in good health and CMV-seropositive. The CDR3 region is CASEGSRGGRETQYF. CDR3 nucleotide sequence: TGTGCCAGCGAGGGGTCTAGGGGGGGCAGGGAGACCCAGTACTTC. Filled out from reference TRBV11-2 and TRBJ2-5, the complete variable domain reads EAGVAQSPRYKIIEKRQSVAFWCNPISGHATLYWYQQILGQGPKLLIQFQNNGVVDDSQLPKDRFSAERLKGVDSTLKIQPAKLEDSAVYLCASEGSRGGRETQYFGPGTRLLVL.